The 12 T cell receptor beta chains given below trace back to one sample, sequenced in a study of T cell repertoires in cytomegalovirus infection. TCRdb reprocessed the reads with MiXCR, giving one entry per CDR3 protein. This sample has fewer than 550,000 distinct CDR3 sequences, with roughly 12% found just once. Sequenced: PBMCs. These receptors were collected from a human donor in good health (CMV status not recorded). Some clones in this sample may be carry-over from other donors' samples.

This clonotype was seen repeatedly, ten times or more. The J gene is TRBJ1-5, the V gene TRBV7-3, with a possible D match to TRBD1 (6 bases). CDR3 length: 15 amino acids. Germline V gene lookup returns CDR1 SGHTA and CDR2 FQGTGA. Trimming stripped 2 bases from V and 2 bases from J, with 10 bases between. The CDR3: CASSLQAGGNQPQHF. As DNA, the CDR3 is TGTGCCAGCAGCTTACAGGCAGGGGGCAATCAGCCCCAGCATTTT.

This clonotype appeared many times. The rearrangement joins TRBV2 to TRBJ2-1; TRBD1 agrees at 7 bases. The CDR3 spans 12 residues. With V trimmed by 6 bases and J by 12 bases, 8 bases remained unmatched. Germline CDR1 and CDR2: SNHLY and FYNNEI. CDR3 amino acids: CASREGATWQFF. The CDR3 nucleotides read TGTGCCAGCAGAGAGGGGGCCACTTGGCAGTTCTTC.

Points on this clonotype: The conserved closing phenylalanine or tryptophan is absent in this CDR3, likely reflecting a read error. The V gene is TRBV20-1, the J gene TRBJ2-1; no definite D call. The CDR3 is made up of 15 amino acids. Germline V gene data show CDR1 as DFQATT and CDR2 as SNEGSKA (reference sequence). V lost 1 base and J 0 bases, leaving 10 bases between the germline ends. CDR3 amino acids: CSARGEQFSYNEQFS. CDR3 nucleotides: TGCAGTGCTAGAGGTGAGCAGTTCTCCTACAATGAGCAGTTCTCC.

Points on this clonotype: Since a much larger clone is just one base distant, this may be a read error. The chain carries TRBV20-1 and TRBJ2-5; TRBD1 matches at 11 bases. Germline lookup yields CDR1 DFQATT and CDR2 SNEGSKA (reference sequence). The length of the CDR3 is 15 residues. The V and J ends lost 6 bases and 4 bases, in that order; junction bases with no gene match: 10. The CDR3 DNA is TGCAGTGCCCCAAAAGCCGGGACAGGGGGAGAGACCCAGTACTTC. Its translation: CSAPKAGTGGETQYF.

The chain is built from TRBV6-5 and TRBJ2-7; 7 nucleotides line up with TRBD2. Germline V lookup: CDR1 MNHEY, CDR2 SVGAGI. V shed 0 bases, J shed 3 bases, and the junction held 5 bases outside the gene matches. The CDR3 covers 15 residues. CDR3 nucleotide sequence: TGTGCCAGCAGTTACTCGACAGCGGGGAGCTACGAGCAGTACTTC. The encoded protein is CASSYSTAGSYEQYF.

The gene calls are TRBV19 and TRBJ1-2, with a possible D match to TRBD1 (5 bases). Germline V gene lookup returns CDR1 LNHDA and CDR2 SQIVND (reference sequence). V was clipped by 1 base and J by 6 bases, with 18 bases between them. The CDR3 totals 16 residues. The DNA for the CDR3 is TGTGCCAGTAGTATAGCAAGGACATTTATCCGCGATGGCTACACCTTC. Its translation is CASSIARTFIRDGYTF. Full variable domain (rest looked up from reference TRBV19 and TRBJ1-2): DGGITQSPKYLFRKEGQNVTLSCEQNLNHDAMYWYRQDPGQGLRLIYYSQIVNDFQKGDIAEGYSVSREKKESFPLTVTSAQKNPTAFYLCASSIARTFIRDGYTFGSGTRLTVV.

This chain links TRBV5-1 with TRBJ2-1, with TRBD1 identical over 7 bases. The CDR3 sequence is 14 residues long. V lost 4 bases, J lost 3 bases, and 4 bases stayed unmatched. The germline CDR1 and CDR2 sequences are SGHRS and YFSETQ. The DNA of the CDR3 is TGCGCCAGCAGCAACGGACAGGACTACAATGAGCAGTTCTTC. Protein sequence: CASSNGQDYNEQFF.

This clonotype was observed a handful of times. The chain employs TRBV11-2 and TRBJ2-1, with 7 bases fitting TRBD2. The ends lost 5 bases at V and 2 bases at J; junction bases unmatched: 6. The CDR3 is 15 amino acids. Germline V gene sequence: CDR1 SGHAT, CDR2 FQNNGV. The CDR3 reads CASSQPLAAYNEQFF. The DNA of the CDR3 is TGTGCCAGCAGCCAACCCCTAGCGGCCTACAATGAGCAGTTCTTC.

This clonotype showed up just a few times. V is TRBV24-1 and J is TRBJ2-2; D is uncertain. V dropped 4 bases and J dropped 1 base, with 12 bases sitting between them. The CDR3 spans 16 residues. Germline V CDR1 and CDR2: KGHDR, SFDVKD. In nucleotides, the CDR3 is TGTGCCACCAGTGACCCCCGGGCGATGAACACCGGGGAGCTGTTTTTT. As protein: CATSDPRAMNTGELFF.

This clonotype was picked up many times. The chain combines TRBV6-5 with TRBJ2-7; D not certain. The germline V gene has CDR1 MNHEY and CDR2 SVGAGI. The CDR3 sequence is 14 residues long. V lost 2 bases, J lost 0 bases, and 8 bases lay in between. CDR3 amino acids: CASSYGQFSYEQYF. CDR3 sequence (DNA): TGTGCCAGCAGTTACGGTCAGTTCTCCTACGAGCAGTACTTC.

This clonotype has a count of ten or more. The chain links TRBV5-1 to TRBJ1-5, with 7 bases aligning to TRBD1. With 4 bases clipped from V and 4 bases from J, the junction kept 5 bases outside the gene matches. Germline V gene sequence: CDR1 SGHRS, CDR2 YFSETQ. CDR3 size: 14 residues. The CDR3 sequence: CASSPQGMNQPQHF. The CDR3, as DNA: TGCGCCAGCAGCCCACAGGGGATGAATCAGCCCCAGCATTTT.

This clonotype was picked up many times. The rearrangement joins TRBV7-9 to TRBJ1-2; 10 bases match TRBD1. The germline V gene has CDR1 SEHNR and CDR2 FQNEAQ (reference sequence). This CDR3 contains 15 residues. The junction had 9 bases not matched to a gene; V was cut back by 7 bases and J by 4 bases. Written as DNA, the CDR3 is TGTGCCAGCACCCCGACGGGACAGGGGCTCTATGGCTACACCTTC. It encodes CASTPTGQGLYGYTF.